A selection of T cell receptor beta chains follows, all from one sample in a study of T cell repertoires in cytomegalovirus infection. Their antigens remain unidentified. TCRdb reprocessed the reads with MiXCR, giving one entry per CDR3 protein. This table has some 590,000 distinct CDR3 sequences, roughly 43% appearing once. The sample in question was cultured PBMCs, obtained from culture after CMV antigen stimulation. Receptor source: a human donor in good health (CMV status not recorded). Some clones in this sample may be carry-over from other donors' samples. CDR3s include the opening cysteine and the closing phenylalanine or tryptophan. The order of the fields is J gene, clone size, D gene, V gene, CDR3 protein, CDR3 DNA. D genes are given only for firm matches. Clone size, where shown, is once, few, many, or a class for clones that have expanded.

J: TRBJ2-2; size: many; D: .; V: TRBV7-8; CDR3: CASTLTLGVTGELFF; DNA: TGTGCCAGCACCCTAACTCTCGGGGTAACCGGGGAGCTGTTTTTT
J: TRBJ2-6; size: few; D: .; V: TRBV20-1; CDR3: CSAIGGAGANVLTF; DNA: TGCAGTGCTATAGGGGGTGCTGGGGCCAACGTCCTGACTTTC
J: TRBJ1-5; size: .; D: TRBD1; V: TRBV6-1; CDR3: CASTRLGTVYSNQPQHF; DNA: TGTGCCAGCACCAGACTCGGGACAGTCTATAGCAATCAGCCCCAGCATTTT
J: TRBJ2-2; size: few; D: TRBD1; V: TRBV25-1; CDR3: CASSDLGTGGEEALFF; DNA: TGTGCCAGCAGTGACCTAGGGACAGGGGGCGAAGAGGCGCTGTTTTTT
J: TRBJ2-3; size: .; D: .; V: TRBV10-3; CDR3: CAISEGGDTQYF; DNA: TGTGCCATCAGTGAAGGCGGAGATACGCAGTATTTT
J: TRBJ2-3; size: once; D: TRBD2; V: TRBV6-6; CDR3: CASPPAGGWTDTQYF; DNA: TGTGCCAGCCCCCCGGCGGGGGGTTGGACAGATACGCAGTATTTT
J: TRBJ2-3; size: .; D: .; V: TRBV9; CDR3: CASSPGTPISTDTQYF; DNA: TGTGCCAGCAGCCCGGGGACACCGATATCCACAGATACGCAGTATTTT
J: TRBJ2-2; size: .; D: .; V: TRBV11-2; CDR3: CASSFRADTGELFF; DNA: TGTGCCAGCAGCTTCCGGGCGGACACCGGGGAGCTGTTTTTT
J: TRBJ2-7; size: once; D: .; V: TRBV29-1; CDR3: CSVVSGFYEQYF; DNA: TGCAGCGTTGTTAGCGGATTCTACGAGCAGTACTTC
J: TRBJ2-1; size: .; D: TRBD2; V: TRBV12-5; CDR3: CASGLGRTSGSGNEQFF; DNA: TGTGCTAGTGGTTTGGGCCGGACTAGCGGGAGTGGTAATGAGCAGTTCTTC
J: TRBJ1-1; size: .; D: .; V: TRBV25-1; CDR3: CASTLGGGEAFF; DNA: TGTGCCAGCACTCTTGGCGGGGGAGAAGCTTTCTTT
J: TRBJ1-4; size: many; D: .; V: TRBV7-8; CDR3: CASSLGGTTSEKLFF; DNA: TGTGCCAGCAGCTTAGGAGGGACAACAAGTGAAAAACTGTTTTTT
J: TRBJ2-2; size: few; D: TRBD2; V: TRBV7-8; CDR3: CASSRTSGRAGTGELFF; DNA: TGTGCCAGCAGCCGGACTAGCGGGAGGGCCGGCACCGGGGAGCTGTTTTTT
J: TRBJ1-5; size: .; D: TRBD1; V: TRBV15; CDR3: CATSGGTGAFNQPQHF; DNA: TGTGCCACCAGCGGGGGGACAGGGGCTTTCAATCAGCCCCAGCATTTT
J: TRBJ1-2; size: few; D: .; V: TRBV7-9; CDR3: CASSRATNYGYTF; DNA: TGTGCCAGCAGCAGGGCTACCAACTATGGCTACACCTTC
J: TRBJ1-6; size: .; D: TRBD1; V: TRBV7-8; CDR3: CASSLGTGTSPLHF; DNA: TGTGCCAGCAGCTTAGGGACAGGGACTTCACCCCTCCACTTT
J: TRBJ2-1; size: .; D: .; V: TRBV7-2; CDR3: CASSLVSNYNEQFF; DNA: TGTGCCAGCAGCTTAGTCTCAAACTACAATGAGCAGTTCTTC
J: TRBJ1-5; size: .; D: .; V: TRBV20-1; CDR3: CSATGGVGSNQPQHF; DNA: TGCAGTGCCACTGGGGGGGTGGGAAGCAATCAGCCCCAGCATTTT
J: TRBJ1-6; size: few; D: .; V: TRBV6-6; CDR3: CASSYRGGANSPLHF; DNA: TGTGCCAGCAGTTACCGAGGAGGGGCTAATTCACCCCTCCACTTT
J: TRBJ2-5; size: .; D: .; V: TRBV30; CDR3: CAWAENQETQYF; DNA: TGTGCCTGGGCGGAGAACCAAGAGACCCAGTACTTC
J: TRBJ2-3; size: .; D: TRBD2; V: TRBV7-8; CDR3: CASSLGYSGGAADTQYF; DNA: TGTGCCAGCAGCTTAGGGTATAGCGGGGGGGCGGCAGATACGCAGTATTTT
J: TRBJ2-7; size: .; D: TRBD1; V: TRBV5-5; CDR3: CASSGTGLRSYEQYF; DNA: TGTGCCAGCAGCGGGACAGGGCTTCGCTCCTACGAGCAGTACTTC
J: TRBJ2-3; size: .; D: .; V: TRBV20-1; CDR3: CSARDGLRGRSYAQYF; DNA: TGCAGTGCTAGAGATGGTTTGCGGGGCCGATCATACGCGCAGTATTTT
J: TRBJ2-5; size: .; D: TRBD2; V: TRBV7-2; CDR3: CASSSGGSSGGPKYF; DNA: TGTGCCAGCAGCTCCGGTGGATCTAGCGGGGGGCCGAAGTACTTC
J: TRBJ1-4; size: .; D: .; V: TRBV6-1; CDR3: CASSPDSSYEKLFF; DNA: TGTGCCAGCAGTCCGGACAGCTCCTATGAAAAACTGTTTTTT
J: TRBJ2-2; size: once; D: .; V: TRBV4-1; CDR3: CASSQGWPTRELFF; DNA: TGCGCCAGCAGCCAAGGTTGGCCAACTCGGGAGCTGTTTTTT
J: TRBJ1-2; size: .; D: .; V: TRBV4-1; CDR3: CASSQGFRGYTF; DNA: TGCGCCAGCAGCCAAGGCTTTCGGGGCTACACCTTC
J: TRBJ2-5; size: .; D: .; V: TRBV4-3; CDR3: CASSQDRGAQETQYF; DNA: TGCGCCAGCAGCCAAGATCGGGGGGCCCAAGAGACCCAGTACTTC
J: TRBJ2-3; size: few; D: TRBD2; V: TRBV11-2; CDR3: CASSREVGGEIDTQYF; DNA: TGTGCCAGCAGCCGGGAGGTGGGTGGAGAAATAGATACGCAGTATTTT
J: TRBJ2-1; size: .; D: TRBD2; V: TRBV5-1; CDR3: CASSRGGRYNEQFF; DNA: TGCGCCAGCAGCCGCGGGGGGCGGTACAATGAGCAGTTCTTC
J: TRBJ2-3; size: .; D: TRBD2; V: TRBV7-6; CDR3: CASSLATSGGDTQYF; DNA: TGTGCCAGCAGCTTAGCGACTAGCGGGGGAGATACGCAGTATTTT
J: TRBJ2-6; size: .; D: TRBD2; V: TRBV29-1; CDR3: CSVGGGSGANVLTF; DNA: TGCAGCGTTGGGGGGGGCTCTGGGGCCAACGTCCTGACTTTC
J: TRBJ2-3; size: few; D: .; V: TRBV7-2; CDR3: CASSLGTPSDTQYF; DNA: TGTGCCAGCAGCTTAGGAACCCCGTCAGATACGCAGTATTTT
J: TRBJ1-6; size: .; D: .; V: TRBV7-6; CDR3: CASSSIGQSSYNSPLHF; DNA: TGTGCCAGCAGCTCTATAGGTCAGAGCTCCTATAATTCACCCCTCCACTTT
J: TRBJ2-1; size: many; D: .; V: TRBV7-2; CDR3: CASSLGGEQFF; DNA: TGTGCCAGCAGCTTAGGTGGTGAGCAGTTCTTC
J: TRBJ1-5; size: .; D: .; V: TRBV12-3/TRBV12-4; CDR3: CASSWGRRQPQHF; DNA: TGTGCCAGCAGTTGGGGGCGTCGGCAGCCCCAGCATTTT
J: TRBJ2-2; size: many; D: .; V: TRBV7-2; CDR3: CASSLVSFGGELFF; DNA: TGTGCCAGCAGCTTAGTTAGTTTCGGCGGGGAGCTGTTTTTT
J: TRBJ1-5; size: .; D: .; V: TRBV7-8; CDR3: CASSSVLGSDQPQHF; DNA: TGTGCCAGCAGCTCCGTTCTTGGAAGCGATCAGCCCCAGCATTTT
J: TRBJ2-1; size: few; D: .; V: TRBV20-1; CDR3: CSARWGSGAYNEQFF; DNA: TGCAGTGCTAGATGGGGGAGCGGAGCTTACAATGAGCAGTTCTTC
J: TRBJ2-1; size: .; D: .; V: TRBV7-2; CDR3: CASSSPGLPQFF; DNA: TGTGCCAGCAGCTCTCCCGGGCTGCCTCAGTTCTTC
J: TRBJ2-3; size: few; D: TRBD1; V: TRBV12-3/TRBV12-4; CDR3: CASSFPSTGFNTQYF; DNA: TGTGCCAGCAGTTTCCCTTCGACAGGGTTCAATACGCAGTATTTT
J: TRBJ2-7; size: .; D: .; V: TRBV12-3/TRBV12-4; CDR3: CASSLPGLRYEQYF; DNA: TGTGCCAGCAGTCTACCGGGACTCAGATACGAGCAGTACTTC
J: TRBJ2-3; size: .; D: TRBD2; V: TRBV11-3; CDR3: CASSSVTSGDTQYF; DNA: TGTGCCAGCAGCTCCGTGACTAGCGGAGATACGCAGTATTTT
J: TRBJ2-3; size: few; D: .; V: TRBV11-2; CDR3: CASAVGGASTDTQYF; DNA: TGTGCCAGCGCGGTCGGCGGGGCTAGCACAGATACGCAGTATTTT
J: TRBJ2-3; size: .; D: .; V: TRBV11-2; CDR3: CASSLPPGGASTDTQYF; DNA: TGTGCCAGCAGCTTACCCCCGGGCGGGGCTAGCACAGATACGCAGTATTTT
J: TRBJ2-1; size: few; D: .; V: TRBV6-8; CDR3: CASTLDGTNEQFF; DNA: TGTGCCAGCACCCTGGACGGAACCAATGAGCAGTTCTTC
J: TRBJ1-1; size: few; D: .; V: TRBV7-9; CDR3: CASIRVNTEAFF; DNA: TGTGCCAGCATAAGGGTGAACACTGAAGCTTTCTTT
J: TRBJ1-3; size: .; D: TRBD1; V: TRBV19; CDR3: CASKGTVSAGNTIYF; DNA: TGTGCCAGTAAGGGGACAGTCAGCGCTGGAAACACCATATATTTT